This TCR beta chain was found in a study of CD8+ T cells in alopecia areata. Overall study: Tofacitinib ran for 6 to 18 months before 6 months off drug. Whole-study findings and limits: Compared with mice, patients displayed less clear TCR sharing, possibly for HLA-related reasons. Higher clonality than in normal scalp was seen in lesional scalp, especially alopecia totalis/universalis. Persistence of many expanded lesional clones was seen in scalp and blood during tofacitinib.

RNA extraction was followed by reverse transcription into cDNA, which acted as the sequencing template. The assay was immunoSEQ multiplex PCR, and TCRdb's table has in-frame clones only and misses some. The sample contains 200,000 to 250,000 clones, under 70% of which appear only once. The treatment was: oral pan-JAK inhibitor, 5-10 mg twice daily. V gave up 0 bases and J gave up 4 bases, with 10 bases separating them. The CDR3 runs 14 residues. Germline CDR1 and CDR2: SGHRS and YFSETQ. On this clone itself: Antigen: not known.

The chain carries TRBV5-1 and TRBJ1-1, with a weak D call TRBD1 (5 bases). The source material was CD4+ T cells sorted from blood, sampled at approximately week 44, from a patient treated with tofacitinib. This clonotype was obtained from a human donor with alopecia areata. The CDR3, as DNA: TGCGCCAGCAGCTTGGAACTGGGGGGCACTGAAGCTTTCTTT. It is translated as CASSLELGGTEAFF. Filled out from reference TRBV5-1 and TRBJ1-1, the complete variable domain reads KAGVTQTPRYLIKTRGQQVTLSCSPISGHRSVSWYQQTPGQGLQFLFEYFSETQRNKGNFPGRFSGRQFSNSRSEMNVSTLELGDSALYLCASSLELGGTEAFFGQGTRLTVV.